This passage covers 5 T cell receptor beta chains from one sample sequenced in a study of cytomegalovirus exposure and HLA in healthy donors. PCR used 60 Vbeta primers and 13 Jbeta primers. Clones were read by immunoSEQ multiplex PCR, and TCRdb kept only the in-frame ones, dropping some. The table has around 200,000 clones, roughly 72% seen once. Material for sequencing was PBMCs. These receptors originate from a woman aged 30 to 39 in good health and CMV-seropositive.

The chain couples TRBV27 to TRBJ1-3; 9 nucleotides agree with TRBD1. Germline trimming cut 5 bases from V and 3 bases from J; bases unmatched to any gene: 8. Germline V gene lookup returns CDR1 MNHEY and CDR2 SMNVEV (reference sequence). There are 16 residues in the CDR3. CDR3 in amino acids: CASSPVTGGRGNTIYF. The DNA of the CDR3 is TGTGCCAGCAGTCCAGTTACAGGGGGCCGTGGAAACACCATATATTTT.

This clone was detected only a few times. This rearrangement joins TRBV7-2 to TRBJ2-2, with no clear D. CDR1 SGHTA and CDR2 FQGNSA come from the germline V gene. The CDR3 is 14 residues long. V dropped 3 bases and J dropped 0 bases, with 5 bases sitting between them. CDR3 sequence: CASSLTSNTGELFF. Here the CDR3 DNA reads TGTGCCAGCAGCTTGACTTCGAACACCGGGGAGCTGTTTTTT. The full variable domain, rest sourced from reference TRBV7-2 and TRBJ2-2, is GAGVSQSPSNKVTEKGKDVELRCDPISGHTALYWYRQSLGQGLEFLIYFQGNSAPDKSGLPSDRFSAERTGGSVSTLTIQRTQQEDSAVYLCASSLTSNTGELFFGEGSRLTVL.

The chain employs TRBV9 and TRBJ2-1, with 12 positions matching TRBD2. J was trimmed by 4 bases and V by 0 bases; bases with no gene match: 11. Germline values: CDR1 SGDLS, CDR2 YYNGEE. There are 19 residues in the CDR3. CDR3 loop: CASSVESETSGSSYNEQFF. CDR3 nucleotides: TGTGCCAGCAGCGTAGAGTCCGAGACTAGCGGGAGCAGTTACAATGAGCAGTTCTTC. Full variable domain (rest looked up from reference TRBV9 and TRBJ2-1): DSGVTQTPKHLITATGQRVTLRCSPRSGDLSVYWYQQSLDQGLQFLIQYYNGEERAKGNILERFSAQQFPDLHSELNLSSLELGDSALYFCASSVESETSGSSYNEQFFGPGTRLTVL.

The chain combines TRBV4-3 with TRBJ1-2; no definite D call. This CDR3 comprises 15 residues. Deletions cut 3 bases from V and 1 base from J, with 12 bases between. The germline gives CDR1 LGHNA, CDR2 YSLEER. This CDR3 reads CASSQESTFNYGYTF. The CDR3 region has the DNA TGCGCCAGCAGCCAGGAGAGCACCTTTAACTATGGCTACACCTTC.

Only a few counts were recorded for this clone. This chain connects TRBV2 to TRBJ2-5, with 13 positions matching TRBD2. Germline trimming cut 3 bases from V and 7 bases from J; bases unmatched to any gene: 11. Germline V gene sequence: CDR1 SNHLY, CDR2 FYNNEI. This CDR3 spans 17 amino acids. CDR3 bases: TGTGCCAGCAGTGATCCCCCACTAGCGGGGGGGCCGGGGACCCAGTACTTC. This codes for CASSDPPLAGGPGTQYF. Based on the CDR3 plus reference TRBV2 and TRBJ2-5, the full variable domain is EPEVTQTPSHQVTQMGQEVILRCVPISNHLYFYWYRQILGQKVEFLVSFYNNEISEKSEIFDDQFSVERPDGSNFTLKIRSTKLEDSAMYFCASSDPPLAGGPGTQYFGPGTRLLVL.